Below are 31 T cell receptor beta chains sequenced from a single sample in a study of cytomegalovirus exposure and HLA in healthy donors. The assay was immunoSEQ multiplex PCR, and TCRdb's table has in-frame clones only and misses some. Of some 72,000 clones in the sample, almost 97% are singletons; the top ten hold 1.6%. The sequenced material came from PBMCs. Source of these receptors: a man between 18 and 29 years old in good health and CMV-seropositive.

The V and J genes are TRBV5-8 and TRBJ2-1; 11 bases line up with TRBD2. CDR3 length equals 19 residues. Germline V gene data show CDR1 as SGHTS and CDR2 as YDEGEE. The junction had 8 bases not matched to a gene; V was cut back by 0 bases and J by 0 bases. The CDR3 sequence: CASSLARSGLAGSYNEQFF. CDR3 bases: TGTGCCAGCAGCTTGGCCCGCAGTGGACTAGCGGGCTCCTACAATGAGCAGTTCTTC.

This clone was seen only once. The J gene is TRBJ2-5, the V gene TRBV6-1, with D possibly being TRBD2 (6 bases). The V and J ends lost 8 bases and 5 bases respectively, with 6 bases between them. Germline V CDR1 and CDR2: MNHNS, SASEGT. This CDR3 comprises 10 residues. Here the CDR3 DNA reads TGTGCCAGCGCGGGGGAGACCCAGTACTTC. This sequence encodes CASAGETQYF.

The CDR3 region has the DNA TGTGCCAGCAGGCGACAGCCTTTTGGGGACTACGAGCAGTACTTC. Protein product: CASRRQPFGDYEQYF. V usage is TRBV6-5 and J usage is TRBJ2-7, with D possibly matching TRBD1 (5 bases). There are 15 residues in the CDR3. V lost 6 bases to trimming and J lost 3 bases, with 18 bases between them. CDR1 is MNHEY and CDR2 is SVGAGI in the germline V gene.

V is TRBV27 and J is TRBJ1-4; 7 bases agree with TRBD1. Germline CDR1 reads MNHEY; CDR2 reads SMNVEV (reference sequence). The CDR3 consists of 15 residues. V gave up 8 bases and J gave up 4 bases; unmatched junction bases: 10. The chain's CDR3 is CASGEYGDSNEKLFF. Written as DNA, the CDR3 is TGTGCCAGCGGGGAATATGGGGACAGTAATGAAAAACTGTTTTTT.

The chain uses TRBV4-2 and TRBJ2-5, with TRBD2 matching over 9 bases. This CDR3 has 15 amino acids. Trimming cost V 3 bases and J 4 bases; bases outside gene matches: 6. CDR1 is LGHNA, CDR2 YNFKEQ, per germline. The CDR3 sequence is CASSQREGNRETQYF. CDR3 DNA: TGTGCCAGCAGCCAGCGGGAGGGCAATCGAGAGACCCAGTACTTC.

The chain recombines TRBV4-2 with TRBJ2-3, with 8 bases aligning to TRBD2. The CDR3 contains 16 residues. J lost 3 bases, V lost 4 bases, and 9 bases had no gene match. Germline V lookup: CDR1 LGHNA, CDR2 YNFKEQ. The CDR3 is CASSRGLATSTDTQYF. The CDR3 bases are TGTGCCAGCAGCCGAGGACTAGCAACTTCGACAGATACGCAGTATTTT.

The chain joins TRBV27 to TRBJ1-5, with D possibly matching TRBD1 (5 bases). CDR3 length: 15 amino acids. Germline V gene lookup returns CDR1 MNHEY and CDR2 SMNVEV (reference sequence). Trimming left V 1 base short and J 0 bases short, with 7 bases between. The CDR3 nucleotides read TGTGCCAGCAGTTTATGGGGGGATAGCAATCAGCCCCAGCATTTT. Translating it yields CASSLWGDSNQPQHF.

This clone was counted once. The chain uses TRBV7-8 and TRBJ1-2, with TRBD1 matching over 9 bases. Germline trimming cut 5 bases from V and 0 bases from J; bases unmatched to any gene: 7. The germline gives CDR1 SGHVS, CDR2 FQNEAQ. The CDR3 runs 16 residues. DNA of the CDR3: TGTGCCAGCAGCCTGGACAGGGGCTTTCCTAACTATGGCTACACCTTC. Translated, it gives CASSLDRGFPNYGYTF.

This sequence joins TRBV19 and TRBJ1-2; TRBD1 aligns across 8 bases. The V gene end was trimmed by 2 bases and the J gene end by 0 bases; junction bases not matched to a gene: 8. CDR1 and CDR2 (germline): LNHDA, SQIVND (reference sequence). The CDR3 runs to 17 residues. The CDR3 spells CASSIIGRGQTNYGYTF. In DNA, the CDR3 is TGTGCCAGTAGTATAATCGGCAGGGGGCAAACTAACTATGGCTACACCTTC.

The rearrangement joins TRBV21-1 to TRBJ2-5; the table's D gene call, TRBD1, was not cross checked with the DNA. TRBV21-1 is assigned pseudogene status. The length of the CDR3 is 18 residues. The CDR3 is CASKKGSGQLIDQETQYF. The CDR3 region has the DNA TGTGCCAGCAAAAAAGGCTCTGGGCAGCTAATCGACCAAGAGACCCAGTACTTC.

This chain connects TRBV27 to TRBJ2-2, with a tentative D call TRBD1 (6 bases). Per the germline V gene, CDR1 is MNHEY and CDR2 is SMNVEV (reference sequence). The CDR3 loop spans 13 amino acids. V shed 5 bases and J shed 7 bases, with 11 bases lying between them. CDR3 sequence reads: CASSPRGSGELFF. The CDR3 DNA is TGTGCCAGCAGTCCCAGGGGAAGCGGGGAGCTGTTTTTT.

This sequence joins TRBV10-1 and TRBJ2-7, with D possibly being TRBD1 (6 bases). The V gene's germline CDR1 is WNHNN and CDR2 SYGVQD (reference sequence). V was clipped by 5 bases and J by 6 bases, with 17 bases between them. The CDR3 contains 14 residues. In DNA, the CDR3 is TGCGCCAGCAGTTCCGGGACACGGACGCCCGAGCAGTACTTC. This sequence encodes CASSSGTRTPEQYF.

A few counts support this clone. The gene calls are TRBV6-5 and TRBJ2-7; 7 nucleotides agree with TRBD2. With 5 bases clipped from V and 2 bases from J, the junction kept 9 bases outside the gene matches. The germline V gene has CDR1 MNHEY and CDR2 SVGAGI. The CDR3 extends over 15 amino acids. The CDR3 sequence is CASSPRLALTYEQYF. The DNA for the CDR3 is TGTGCCAGCAGTCCCCGACTAGCCCTTACCTACGAGCAGTACTTC.

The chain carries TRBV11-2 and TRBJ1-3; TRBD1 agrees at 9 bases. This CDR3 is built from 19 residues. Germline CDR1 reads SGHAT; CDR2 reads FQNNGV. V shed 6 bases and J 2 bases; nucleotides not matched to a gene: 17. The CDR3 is CASRPSLRTGVGAGNTIYF. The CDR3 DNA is TGTGCCAGCAGACCTTCGCTGAGGACAGGGGTCGGAGCTGGAAACACCATATATTTT.

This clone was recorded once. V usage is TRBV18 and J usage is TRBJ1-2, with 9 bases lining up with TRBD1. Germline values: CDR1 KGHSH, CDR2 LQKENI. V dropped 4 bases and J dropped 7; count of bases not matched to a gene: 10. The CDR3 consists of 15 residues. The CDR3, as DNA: TGTGCCAGCTCACAAACTTCGGGACAGGGCCGTGGCTACACCTTC. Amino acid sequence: CASSQTSGQGRGYTF.

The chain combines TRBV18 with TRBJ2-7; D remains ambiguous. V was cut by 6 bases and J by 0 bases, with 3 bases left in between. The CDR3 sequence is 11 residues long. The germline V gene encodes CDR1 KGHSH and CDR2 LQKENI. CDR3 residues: CASSSSYEQYF. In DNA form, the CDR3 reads TGTGCCAGCTCTAGCTCCTACGAGCAGTACTTC.

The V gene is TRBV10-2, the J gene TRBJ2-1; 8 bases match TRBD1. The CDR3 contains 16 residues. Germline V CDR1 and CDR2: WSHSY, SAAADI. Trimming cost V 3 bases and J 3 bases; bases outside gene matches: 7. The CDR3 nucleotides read TGCGCCAGCAGTGAAGGAGGACAGGGACTCTACAATGAGCAGTTCTTC. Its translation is CASSEGGQGLYNEQFF.

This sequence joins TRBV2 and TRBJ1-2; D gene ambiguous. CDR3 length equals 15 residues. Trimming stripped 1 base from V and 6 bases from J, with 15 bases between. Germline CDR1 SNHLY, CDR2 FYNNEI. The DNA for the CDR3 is TGTGCCAGCAGTGAAGGGGTCCGGGATTCAGATGGCTACACCTTC. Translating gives CASSEGVRDSDGYTF.

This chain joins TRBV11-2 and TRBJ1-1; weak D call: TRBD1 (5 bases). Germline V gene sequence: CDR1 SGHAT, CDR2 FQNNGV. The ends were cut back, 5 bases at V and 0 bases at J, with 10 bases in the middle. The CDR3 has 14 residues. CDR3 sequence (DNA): TGTGCCAGCAGCCGCGGGGGGGTGAACACTGAAGCTTTCTTT. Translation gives CASSRGGVNTEAFF. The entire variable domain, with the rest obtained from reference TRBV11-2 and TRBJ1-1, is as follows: EAGVAQSPRYKIIEKRQSVAFWCNPISGHATLYWYQQILGQGPKLLIQFQNNGVVDDSQLPKDRFSAERLKGVDSTLKIQPAKLEDSAVYLCASSRGGVNTEAFFGQGTRLTVV.

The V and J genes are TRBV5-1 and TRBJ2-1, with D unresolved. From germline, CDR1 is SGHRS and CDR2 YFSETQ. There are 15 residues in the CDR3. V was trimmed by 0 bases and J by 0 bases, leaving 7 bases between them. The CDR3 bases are TGCGCCAGCAGCTTGGCTATTTTCTCCTACAATGAGCAGTTCTTC. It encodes CASSLAIFSYNEQFF.

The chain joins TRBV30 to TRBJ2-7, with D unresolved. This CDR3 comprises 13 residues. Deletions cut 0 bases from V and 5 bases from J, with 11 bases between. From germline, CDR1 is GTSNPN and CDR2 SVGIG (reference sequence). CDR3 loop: CAWSVSGNHEQYF. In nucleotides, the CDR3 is TGTGCCTGGAGTGTCTCAGGAAATCACGAGCAGTACTTC.

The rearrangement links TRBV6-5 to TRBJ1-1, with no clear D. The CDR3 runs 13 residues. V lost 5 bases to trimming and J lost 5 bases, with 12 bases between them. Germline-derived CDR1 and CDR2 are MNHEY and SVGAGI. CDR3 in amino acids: CASSLRFATEAFF. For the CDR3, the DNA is TGTGCCAGCAGTCTCCGGTTCGCGACTGAAGCTTTCTTT.

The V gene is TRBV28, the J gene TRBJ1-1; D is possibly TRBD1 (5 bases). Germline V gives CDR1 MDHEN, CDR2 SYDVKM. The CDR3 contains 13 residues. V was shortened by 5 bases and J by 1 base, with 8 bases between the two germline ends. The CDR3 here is CASSRGGNTEAFF. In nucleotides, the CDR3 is TGTGCCAGCAGTCGCGGGGGGAACACTGAAGCTTTCTTT.

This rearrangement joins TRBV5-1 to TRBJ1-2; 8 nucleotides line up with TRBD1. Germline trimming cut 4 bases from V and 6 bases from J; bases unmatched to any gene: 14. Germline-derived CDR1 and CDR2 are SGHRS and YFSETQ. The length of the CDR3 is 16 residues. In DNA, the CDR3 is TGCGCCAGCAGCCAGATTGCGGCAGGGGGCGCAGATGGCTACACCTTC. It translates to CASSQIAAGGADGYTF.

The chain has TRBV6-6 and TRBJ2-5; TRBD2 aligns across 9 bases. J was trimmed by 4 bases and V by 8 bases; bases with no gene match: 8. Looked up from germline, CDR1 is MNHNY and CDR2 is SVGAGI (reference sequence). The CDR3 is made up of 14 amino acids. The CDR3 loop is CASLLAGPGETQYF. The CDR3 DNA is TGTGCCAGCTTACTAGCGGGCCCAGGAGAGACCCAGTACTTC.

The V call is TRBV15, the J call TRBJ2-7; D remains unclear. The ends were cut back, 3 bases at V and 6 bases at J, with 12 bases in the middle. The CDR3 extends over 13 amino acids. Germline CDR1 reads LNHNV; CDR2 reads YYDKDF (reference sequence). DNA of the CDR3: TGTGCCACCAGCAGGGAGATATACGGCGAGCAGTACTTC. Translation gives CATSREIYGEQYF.

The CDR3 spells CASSYSSGDYGYTF. CDR3 coding DNA: TGTGCCAGCAGTTACTCGTCGGGAGACTATGGCTACACCTTC. V is TRBV6-5 and J is TRBJ1-2; D gene ambiguous. The germline V and J ends were trimmed by 0 bases and 3 bases, with 8 bases remaining between them. In germline, CDR1 is MNHEY, CDR2 SVGAGI. The CDR3 runs to 14 residues.

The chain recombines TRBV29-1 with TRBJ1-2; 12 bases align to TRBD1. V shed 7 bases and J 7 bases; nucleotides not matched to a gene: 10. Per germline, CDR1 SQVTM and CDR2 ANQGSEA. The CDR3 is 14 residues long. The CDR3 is CSAGAGQGAGGYTF. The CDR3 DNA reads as TGCAGCGCCGGGGCGGGACAGGGGGCAGGTGGCTACACCTTC.

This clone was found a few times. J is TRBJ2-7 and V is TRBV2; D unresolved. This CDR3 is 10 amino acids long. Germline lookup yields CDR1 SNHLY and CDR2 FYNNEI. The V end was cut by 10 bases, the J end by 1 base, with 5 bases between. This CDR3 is CATQSYEQYF. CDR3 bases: TGTGCCACCCAGTCCTACGAGCAGTACTTC.

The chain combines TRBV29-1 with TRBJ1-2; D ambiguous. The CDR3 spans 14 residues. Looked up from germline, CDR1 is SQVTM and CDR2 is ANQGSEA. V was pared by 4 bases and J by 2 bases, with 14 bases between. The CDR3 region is CSVVRDISNYGYTF. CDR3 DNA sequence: TGCAGCGTTGTCCGCGACATTTCAAACTATGGCTACACCTTC.

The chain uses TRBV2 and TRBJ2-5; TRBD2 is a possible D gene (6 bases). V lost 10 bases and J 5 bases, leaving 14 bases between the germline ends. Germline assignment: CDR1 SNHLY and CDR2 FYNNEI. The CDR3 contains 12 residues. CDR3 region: CATRLESETQYF. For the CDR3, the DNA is TGTGCCACCCGACTAGAGTCCGAGACCCAGTACTTC.